These 23 T cell receptor beta chains were sequenced from one sample in a study of cytomegalovirus exposure and HLA in healthy donors. PCR involved 60 Vbeta and 13 Jbeta primers. Repertoires were generated with immunoSEQ multiplex PCR, while TCRdb's copy carries only in-frame clones and drops some. The sample contains 85,000 to 120,000 clones, about four fifths of which appear only once. Source material: PBMCs. The receptors derive from a man aged 50 to 60 in good health and CMV-seronegative.

The rearrangement links TRBV6-1 to TRBJ1-6; TRBD1 might be the D (6 bases). Trimming pared 6 bases from V and 2 bases from J, leaving 14 bases between. Germline V gene lookup returns CDR1 MNHNS and CDR2 SASEGT. This CDR3 comprises 16 residues. The CDR3 nucleotides read TGTGCCAGCAGGGAATCCAGGGACACCTATAATTCACCCCTCCACTTT. It encodes CASRESRDTYNSPLHF.

The CDR3 sequence: CSVAPRGLGEQFF. The CDR3 DNA reads as TGCAGCGTTGCCCCCAGAGGTTTAGGTGAGCAGTTCTTC. The gene calls are TRBV29-1 and TRBJ2-1; D uncertain. CDR3 size: 13 residues. Germline V lookup: CDR1 SQVTM, CDR2 ANQGSEA. V was pared by 4 bases and J by 9 bases, with 16 bases between.

The CDR3 DNA is TGTGCCAGCAGACAGGACAGGGGCTCCTACAATGAGCAGTTCTTC. Protein: CASRQDRGSYNEQFF. The chain is built from TRBV6-1 and TRBJ2-1, with TRBD1 matching over 9 bases. V lost 6 bases to trimming and J lost 0 bases; unmatched junction nucleotides: 3. The V gene's germline CDR1 is MNHNS and CDR2 SASEGT. There are 15 residues in the CDR3.

The chain joins TRBV29-1 to TRBJ2-5, with D possibly being TRBD2 (6 bases). Germline CDR1 is SQVTM and CDR2 is ANQGSEA. V lost 2 bases, J lost 2 bases, and 18 bases lay in between. CDR3 length equals 16 residues. The CDR3 DNA reads as TGCAGCGTTGAAAGGAGGGGTACACTACTACAAGAGACCCAGTACTTC. This codes for CSVERRGTLLQETQYF. Variable domain in full (rest from reference TRBV29-1 and TRBJ2-5): SAVISQKPSRDICQRGTSLTIQCQVDSQVTMMFWYRQQPGQSLTLIATANQGSEATYESGFVIDKFPISRPNLTFSTLTVSNMSPEDSSIYLCSVERRGTLLQETQYFGPGTRLLVL.

A remark on this clone: This sample also contains other DNA sequences that code for the same CDR3. V is TRBV5-4 and J is TRBJ1-4; a weak D match, TRBD1 (6 bases). This CDR3 region has 15 residues. The V end lost 5 bases, the J end lost 0 bases, and 11 bases lay between the germline ends. Germline CDR1 is SGHNT and CDR2 is YYREEE (reference sequence). CDR3 nucleotide sequence: TGTGCCAGCAGAGAGGACAGTGCAACTAATGAAAAACTGTTTTTT. It yields the protein CASREDSATNEKLFF.

The chain carries TRBV19 and TRBJ1-5; TRBD1 might be the D (6 bases). V was trimmed by 3 bases and J by 3 bases, leaving 12 bases between them. The CDR3 has 15 residues. In germline, CDR1 is LNHDA, CDR2 SQIVND (reference sequence). The CDR3 here is CASSIQDRHNQPQHF. The CDR3 DNA sequence: TGTGCCAGTAGTATCCAGGACAGACACAATCAGCCCCAGCATTTT. The full variable domain, in which reference TRBV19 and TRBJ1-5 provide the parts outside the CDR3, is DGGITQSPKYLFRKEGQNVTLSCEQNLNHDAMYWYRQDPGQGLRLIYYSQIVNDFQKGDIAEGYSVSREKKESFPLTVTSAQKNPTAFYLCASSIQDRHNQPQHFGDGTRLSIL.

CDR3 sequence (DNA): TGTGCCAGCAGTAAAGAGACAGTGGATAATTCACCCCTCCACTTT. This translates into CASSKETVDNSPLHF. V and J are TRBV2 and TRBJ1-6, with D tentatively TRBD1 (5 bases). V lost 5 bases and J lost 5, with 13 bases in between. The CDR3 runs 15 residues. Per the germline V gene, CDR1 is SNHLY and CDR2 is FYNNEI. Combining the CDR3 with reference TRBV2 and TRBJ1-6 gives the whole variable domain EPEVTQTPSHQVTQMGQEVILRCVPISNHLYFYWYRQILGQKVEFLVSFYNNEISEKSEIFDDQFSVERPDGSNFTLKIRSTKLEDSAMYFCASSKETVDNSPLHFGNGTRLTVT.

V usage is TRBV5-6 and J usage is TRBJ2-1; D not resolved. The germline V and J ends were trimmed by 0 bases and 7 bases, with 14 bases remaining between them. Germline loops: CDR1 SGHDT, CDR2 YYEEEE. There are 15 residues in the CDR3. The CDR3 loop reads CASSLDFPNLNEQFF. Written as DNA, the CDR3 is TGTGCCAGCAGCTTGGACTTTCCAAATCTTAATGAGCAGTTCTTC.

J is TRBJ1-2 and V is TRBV11-2; perhaps TRBD1 as D (5 bases). This CDR3 is 15 amino acids long. V dropped 0 bases and J dropped 4 bases, with 12 bases sitting between them. Germline loops: CDR1 SGHAT, CDR2 FQNNGV. For the CDR3, the DNA is TGTGCCAGCAGCTTAGATTTCCCAGGGCTCTATGGCTACACCTTC. It encodes CASSLDFPGLYGYTF.

The V gene is TRBV27, the J gene TRBJ1-1, with D unclear. Trimming left V 6 bases short and J 0 bases short, with 14 bases between. The CDR3 length is 15 residues. CDR1 and CDR2 from the germline V gene are MNHEY and SMNVEV (reference sequence). This chain's CDR3 is CASSLAGPLNTEAFF. Here the CDR3 DNA reads TGTGCCAGCAGCCTAGCCGGGCCTTTGAACACTGAAGCTTTCTTT.

This clone turned up a few times. The chain combines TRBV5-8 with TRBJ2-5, with no clear D. Germline CDR1 reads SGHTS; CDR2 reads YDEGEE. The CDR3 has 13 residues. Trimming pared 2 bases from V and 0 bases from J, leaving 5 bases between. The CDR3 nucleotides read TGTGCCAGCAGCTTCTCGTACCAAGAGACCCAGTACTTC. This sequence encodes CASSFSYQETQYF.

The genes are TRBV27 and TRBJ1-6; D is perhaps TRBD1 (5 bases). This CDR3 has 13 amino acids. The germline CDR1 and CDR2 sequences are MNHEY and SMNVEV (reference sequence). Between the trimmed V and J ends, which lost 8 bases and 9 bases, there was a span of 14 bases. CDR3 nucleotide sequence: TGTGCCAGCGCCAGGGCGACGAGTTCACCCCTCCACTTT. Encoded protein: CASARATSSPLHF.

The V gene is TRBV19, the J gene TRBJ1-5; no reliable D call. Per germline, CDR1 LNHDA and CDR2 SQIVND (reference sequence). The CDR3 covers 17 residues. V dropped 4 bases and J dropped 1 base, with 17 bases sitting between them. For the CDR3, the DNA is TGTGCCAGTAGTAAGGGCCCTCGGAGGGCGAGCAATCAGCCCCAGCATTTT. Translation gives CASSKGPRRASNQPQHF.

V and J are TRBV6-1 and TRBJ2-7, with D tentatively TRBD1 (5 bases). The CDR3 has 13 residues. Germline loops: CDR1 MNHNS, CDR2 SASEGT. The ends were cut back, 3 bases at V and 2 bases at J, with 8 bases in the middle. Here the CDR3 DNA reads TGTGCCAGCAGTGACAGGGTAACCTACGAGCAGTACGTC. Its translation: CASSDRVTYEQYV.

The CDR3 protein is CALQGDYGYTF. The CDR3 DNA is TGTGCCCTCCAAGGAGACTATGGCTACACCTTC. V and J are TRBV10-3 and TRBJ1-2, with D uncertain. The CDR3 is 11 residues long. Between the trimmed V and J ends, which lost 11 bases and 3 bases, there was a span of 10 bases. The germline gives CDR1 ENHRY, CDR2 SYGVKD.

This clone occurred a few times. The chain has TRBV2 and TRBJ1-5, with D uncertain. The germline V gene encodes CDR1 SNHLY and CDR2 FYNNEI. Trimming removed 7 bases at V and 1 base at J, with 11 bases between. This CDR3 has 14 residues. The CDR3 nucleotides are TGTGCCAGCAATTACGACGGGAGCAATCAGCCCCAGCATTTT. Translated: CASNYDGSNQPQHF.

The chain carries TRBV7-2 and TRBJ2-3, with D possibly matching TRBD1 (5 bases). V lost 5 bases, J lost 0 bases, and 9 bases lay in between. CDR1 and CDR2 (germline): SGHTA, FQGNSA. The CDR3 is made up of 14 amino acids. CDR3 region: CASSPDSSTDTQYF. The CDR3 region has the DNA TGTGCCAGCAGCCCTGACAGTAGCACAGATACGCAGTATTTT.

This chain joins TRBV6-1 and TRBJ1-5; the match to TRBD1 covers 7 bases. The V segment lost 6 bases and the J segment 0 bases; nucleotides outside the gene matches: 2. The CDR3 consists of 14 residues. CDR1 and CDR2 from the germline V gene are MNHNS and SASEGT. CDR3 DNA sequence: TGTGCCAGCAGCCCAGGGGGTAGCAATCAGCCCCAGCATTTT. Encoded protein: CASSPGGSNQPQHF.

The V gene is TRBV7-2, the J gene TRBJ1-3; D remains ambiguous. The CDR3 spans 16 residues. Trimming cost V 2 bases and J 0 bases, with 11 bases left between them. The germline V gene has CDR1 SGHTA and CDR2 FQGNSA. The DNA of the CDR3 is TGTGCCAGCAGCTTACTCCCGGAGAGCTCTGGAAACACCATATATTTT. Its protein is CASSLLPESSGNTIYF.

The chain combines TRBV6-1 with TRBJ1-4, with TRBD1 identical over 8 bases. The CDR3 is made up of 14 amino acids. The J segment lost 8 bases and the V segment lost 6 bases, leaving 8 bases of the junction unmatched. Germline V lookup: CDR1 MNHNS, CDR2 SASEGT. The CDR3 loop is CASRETGDGEKLFF. The CDR3 DNA sequence: TGTGCCAGCAGAGAGACAGGGGACGGGGAAAAACTGTTTTTT.

The genes are TRBV4-2 and TRBJ1-6; D call uncertain. CDR1 LGHNA and CDR2 YNFKEQ come from the germline V gene. The germline V and J ends were trimmed by 4 bases and 0 bases, with 13 bases remaining between them. This CDR3 comprises 17 residues. CDR3 DNA: TGTGCCAGCAGCCTTCTATCGGGGAGCTCCTATAATTCACCCCTCCACTTT. Its protein is CASSLLSGSSYNSPLHF.

CDR3: CASSAAGGEGNTIYF. DNA of the CDR3: TGTGCCAGCAGTGCTGCAGGGGGCGAGGGAAACACCATATATTTT. The chain couples TRBV2 to TRBJ1-3; 8 nucleotides line up with TRBD1. This CDR3 contains 15 residues. Germline lookup yields CDR1 SNHLY and CDR2 FYNNEI. J lost 4 bases, V lost 4 bases, and 6 bases had no gene match.

This chain uses TRBV2 with TRBJ1-4; 10 nucleotides line up with TRBD1. Germline CDR1 SNHLY, CDR2 FYNNEI. The CDR3 loop spans 14 amino acids. V lost 4 bases and J lost 10; bases outside the gene matches: 6. The CDR3 protein is CASSVDRGRGKLFF. In DNA, the CDR3 is TGTGCCAGCAGTGTAGACAGGGGGCGCGGAAAACTGTTTTTT. Supplemented by reference TRBV2 and TRBJ1-4, the full variable domain reads EPEVTQTPSHQVTQMGQEVILRCVPISNHLYFYWYRQILGQKVEFLVSFYNNEISEKSEIFDDQFSVERPDGSNFTLKIRSTKLEDSAMYFCASSVDRGRGKLFFGSGTQLSVL.